This entry features one T cell receptor (beta chain) sequence. The antigen is not known. Method: immunoSEQ multiplex PCR; TCRdb's copy keeps in-frame clones and lacks some. The profile covers hundreds of thousands of clones, with 90% to 95% appearing a single time and 3.9% taken by the ten largest. From germline, CDR1 is LGHNT and CDR2 FRNRAP. Trimming took off 4 bases at V and 4 bases at J, with 20 bases between the two ends. The CDR3 length is 16 residues. This record belongs to a study of Ad26.COV2.S vaccination and SARS-CoV-2 variants. The study, taken as a whole, reports: Placebo recipients and vaccine recipients were similar in non-spike TCR breadth. Total T cell responses were possibly underestimated by TCR breadth and depth analyses. Spike-specific TCR breadth was greater in vaccine than placebo recipients. Substantial breadth in spike-specific CD8+ and CD4+ T cell responses was reportedly seen after vaccination.

The receptor was derived from a human donor who had recovered from COVID-19. The chain links TRBV12-5 to TRBJ2-7; the D call may be TRBD1 or TRBD2 (6 bases each). The source material was peripheral blood, sampled after recovery from COVID-19. CDR3 in amino acids: CASGWNPGPGAYEQYF. CDR3 nucleotides: TGTGCTAGTGGTTGGAATCCGGGACCGGGGGCTTACGAGCAGTACTTC.